The 9 T cell receptor beta chains below come from one sample, sequenced in a study of cytomegalovirus exposure and HLA in healthy donors. PCR used 60 Vbeta primers and 13 Jbeta primers. Data came from immunoSEQ multiplex PCR; TCRdb stores just in-frame clones and leaves some out. Among some 89,000 clones, roughly 76% were seen once, and the ten largest hold 1.5% to 2%. Sequenced sample: PBMCs. All receptors come from a woman in her 30s in good health and CMV-seronegative.

The rearrangement uses TRBV6-1 and TRBJ2-7, with 10 bases identical to TRBD2. Per germline, CDR1 MNHNS and CDR2 SASEGT. The CDR3 spans 16 residues. With 6 bases clipped from V and 6 bases from J, the junction kept 14 bases outside the gene matches. The CDR3 loop is CASSERPLAGVFEQYF. CDR3 sequence (DNA): TGTGCCAGCAGCGAAAGACCCCTAGCGGGAGTGTTCGAGCAGTACTTC.

V is TRBV4-1 and J is TRBJ2-2, with a possible D match to TRBD1 (5 bases). The CDR3 runs to 15 residues. V lost 1 base and J lost 3, with 9 bases in between. The germline V gene encodes CDR1 MGHRA and CDR2 YSYEKL. In nucleotides, the CDR3 is TGCGCCAGCAGCCAAGGGGGCTCGGACACCGGGGAGCTGTTTTTT. Translated: CASSQGGSDTGELFF.

This clone has more than one count but fewer than ten. The rearrangement uses TRBV6-4 and TRBJ2-3; possibly TRBD1 for D (5 bases). Trimming pared 3 bases from V and 2 bases from J, leaving 9 bases between. The CDR3 has 14 residues. The V gene's germline CDR1 is MRHNA and CDR2 SNTAGT. CDR3 in DNA: TGTGCCAGCAGTGAAAGGGGCTCCACAGATACGCAGTATTTT. This codes for CASSERGSTDTQYF.

The V call is TRBV6-6, the J call TRBJ2-7, with 11 bases lining up with TRBD2. The CDR3 length is 16 residues. The ends lost 0 bases at V and 3 bases at J; junction bases unmatched: 4. Germline V gene sequence: CDR1 MNHNY, CDR2 SVGAGI (reference sequence). In DNA, the CDR3 is TGTGCCAGCAGTTACTCTTCAGGACTAGCGGGCTACGAGCAGTACTTC. Translating it yields CASSYSSGLAGYEQYF.

The chain couples TRBV30 to TRBJ1-3, with TRBD1 identical over 9 bases. The CDR3 spans 14 residues. Germline V gives CDR1 GTSNPN, CDR2 SVGIG (reference sequence). With V trimmed by 2 bases and J by 7 bases, 6 bases remained unmatched. The CDR3 DNA is TGTGCCTGGAGTACGGACAGGGGATATAACACCATATATTTT. Protein: CAWSTDRGYNTIYF. The full variable domain, its missing parts supplied by reference TRBV30 and TRBJ1-3, is SQTIHQWPATLVQPVGSPLSLECTVEGTSNPNLYWYRQAAGRGLQLLFYSVGIGQISSEVPQNLSASRPQDRQFILSSKKLLLSDSGFYLCAWSTDRGYNTIYFGEGSWLTVV.

The V gene is TRBV19, the J gene TRBJ1-3, with D maybe TRBD1 (5 bases). This CDR3 comprises 12 residues. V was clipped by 7 bases and J by 7 bases, with 11 bases between them. Germline V gene data show CDR1 as LNHDA and CDR2 as SQIVND (reference sequence). Written as DNA, the CDR3 is TGTGCCAGTACTGGGGCGTTCAACACCATATATTTT. Residues: CASTGAFNTIYF.

CDR3 coding DNA: TGTGCCAGCAGCCTAGGTGGGAGCGGGGGTTACAATGAGCAGTTCTTC. Its translation: CASSLGGSGGYNEQFF. V usage is TRBV7-3 and J usage is TRBJ2-1, with 8 positions matching TRBD2. The length of the CDR3 is 16 residues. Germline CDR1 SGHTA, CDR2 FQGTGA. V shed 5 bases and J 4 bases; nucleotides not matched to a gene: 10.

The chain couples TRBV2 to TRBJ1-1, with D unresolved. There are 13 residues in the CDR3. Germline V gene data show CDR1 as SNHLY and CDR2 as FYNNEI. Deletions cut 6 bases from V and 1 base from J, with 9 bases between. Written as DNA, the CDR3 is TGTGCCAGCAGCGGGAGACCGAACACTGAAGCTTTCTTT. Translated, it gives CASSGRPNTEAFF.

J is TRBJ1-4 and V is TRBV30, with a tentative D call TRBD1 (5 bases). This CDR3 has 12 amino acids. The V end lost 1 base, the J end lost 8 bases, and 8 bases lay between the germline ends. Germline V lookup: CDR1 GTSNPN, CDR2 SVGIG (reference sequence). The CDR3 DNA follows: TGTGCCTGGAGTGCAGGGAAAGAAAAACTGTTTTTT. Translated: CAWSAGKEKLFF.